This section outlines one TCR beta chain sequence together with its context. The target antigen is unknown. This record belongs to a study of PD-1 blockade in mismatch repair-deficient tumors. Study findings and constraints: Rapid post-treatment expansion, then contraction, generally preceding radiologic response, marked tumor-resident clones.

Clones were read by immunoSEQ multiplex PCR, and TCRdb kept only the in-frame ones, dropping some. The table has approximately 50,000 clones, more than 75% seen once; the top ten hold about 3.1%. This TCR was sampled from an adult with mismatch repair-deficient cancer. The starting material was peripheral blood, obtained 4 weeks after starting pembrolizumab.

CDR3 sequence reads: CASSLGQGNTEAFF. The CDR3 DNA reads as TGTGCCAGCTCGTTAGGACAGGGTAACACTGAAGCTTTCTTT. V usage is TRBV18 and J usage is TRBJ1-1, with 8 bases that match TRBD1. There are 14 residues in the CDR3. Per germline, CDR1 KGHSH and CDR2 LQKENI. The ends lost 6 bases at V and 2 bases at J; junction bases unmatched: 5. Looking up the rest from reference TRBV18 and TRBJ1-1 gives the full variable domain: NAGVMQNPRHLVRRRGQEARLRCSPMKGHSHVYWYRQLPEEGLKFMVYLQKENIIDESGMPKERFSAEFPKEGPSILRIQQVVRGDSAAYFCASSLGQGNTEAFFGQGTRLTVV.